This TCR beta chain was retrieved from a study of blood T cell repertoires in COVID-19 (dated by TCRdb to 2018 to 2021). For the study in its entirety: Collaborator samples came from the United States, Italy and Spain and covered acute and convalescent phases of COVID-19. A freely available public database, intended as a resource for researchers studying the immune response to SARS-CoV-2, is where the repertoires were released. The prospective study material was composed of cDNA or gDNA derived from T cells, B-cell-depleted T cells, or PBMCs. A de-identified subject ID, COVID-19 status, age in years and sex were almost always included in the sample metadata. The samples were drawn from two sources: the first 160 participants of the ongoing ImmuneRACE study, and 1,000 to 1,500 subjects contributed by 6 global collaborators. Subjects who had been exposed to COVID-19, were actively infected with it, or had recovered from it provided the deeply sampled blood TCRbeta repertoires that made up the dataset. Where available, HLA class I and class II types were obtained from metadata supplied by the sample provider rather than from assay-based typing. Summary of the overall study and its limitations: The quantity of clinical and demographic metadata differed by source and by participant and was supplied without curation.

TCRbeta CDR3 regions were amplified from genomic DNA by means of the immunoSEQ Assay, a bias-controlled multiplex PCR. In the authors' own workflow: Within the assay, amplification of reference gene primers was used to estimate how many nucleated cells each sample contained. To quantify the absolute abundance of each unique TCRbeta CDR3 rearrangement, sequence reads were collapsed and filtered. For each sample, productive Simpson clonality was calculated as the square root of Simpson's diversity index across productive rearrangements. TCRdb provides this immuneACCESS table in a form limited to in-frame rearrangements. Some clones are lacking; in checked studies, under half of them reflect an unresolved V gene, and why the rest are absent is not known. The V and J calls and the clone size are those of that table, but D and trimming were determined from the DNA. Here the sample has about 200,000 clones; less than 85% occur a single time. The ten top clones hold approximately 13% of the sample.

The CDR3 has 13 amino acids, counting the end cysteine and phenylalanine. The only DNA kept is the CDR3, 39 bases in frame from the first base. From the germline V gene, CDR1 is MNHEY and CDR2 is SVGAGI. Germline trimming: 9 bases from V, 5 bases from J; junction bases outside gene matches: 7. A second Seattle source provided samples from volunteer blood donors who had recovered from COVID-19. The collaborating institutions used their own protocols to collect whole blood in K2EDTA tubes. For TCRbeta analysis, collaborator samples were shipped as frozen whole blood, as isolated PBMCs, or as DNA extracted from either sample type. This clone has only a few counts. Its antigen remains unidentified. Base-call qualities are not available, and no considerably larger clone is one nucleotide away.

In this chain, TRBV6-5 is recombined with TRBJ2-1, with TRBD2 identical over 7 junction bases. The sequence came from a man aged 45 to 65 who had recovered from COVID-19. Sequenced sample: peripheral blood. The sequenced DNA: TGTGCCAGTACAGCGGGACTAAACAATGAGCAGTTCTTC. The translation is CASTAGLNNEQFF.